The 11 T cell receptor beta chains given below trace back to one sample, sequenced in a study of blood T cell repertoires in COVID-19. Generated by immunoSEQ multiplex PCR, the TCRdb table keeps only in-frame clones and is missing some. The repertoire holds 80,000 or so clones, with about 80% as singletons. Input material: peripheral blood. These receptors were collected from a woman aged 70 to 79 with acute or convalescent COVID-19.

This clone was recorded a few times. The chain employs TRBV10-3 and TRBJ1-1, with TRBD1 matching over 7 bases. V dropped 8 bases and J dropped 9; count of bases not matched to a gene: 12. The CDR3 is 13 amino acids. The germline V gene has CDR1 ENHRY and CDR2 SYGVKD. Here the CDR3 reads CAIRRGGEAKAFF. The CDR3 nucleotides are TGTGCCATCCGTCGAGGGGGCGAGGCGAAAGCTTTCTTT.

The chain employs TRBV4-3 and TRBJ1-3; 7 positions match TRBD1. CDR1 LGHNA and CDR2 YSLEER come from the germline V gene. The length of the CDR3 is 16 residues. Unmatched junction bases numbered 9, after V lost 0 bases and J lost 7 bases. CDR3 coding DNA: TGCGCCAGCAGCCAAGACTATCCAGGGGGTGGGAACACCATATATTTT. Translated, it gives CASSQDYPGGGNTIYF.

The V gene is TRBV6-1, the J gene TRBJ2-1; 13 nucleotides match TRBD2. This CDR3 comprises 16 residues. V dropped 0 bases and J dropped 4; count of bases not matched to a gene: 0. The germline V gene encodes CDR1 MNHNS and CDR2 SASEGT. The CDR3 reads CASSEATSGGYNEQFF. CDR3 nucleotides: TGTGCCAGCAGTGAAGCGACTAGCGGGGGGTACAATGAGCAGTTCTTC.

The gene calls are TRBV9 and TRBJ2-2; D may be TRBD1 (5 bases). The germline CDR1 and CDR2 sequences are SGDLS and YYNGEE. The CDR3 contains 14 residues. Trimming pared 4 bases from V and 3 bases from J, leaving 10 bases between. The CDR3 DNA sequence: TGTGCCAGCAGCACAGGACCGGACACCGGGGAGCTGTTTTTT. This sequence encodes CASSTGPDTGELFF.

V gene TRBV9 combines with J gene TRBJ2-2, with 7 bases identical to TRBD2. CDR1 is SGDLS, CDR2 YYNGEE, per germline. With 7 bases clipped from V and 1 base from J, the junction kept 1 base outside the gene matches. The CDR3 is 13 residues long. The CDR3 protein is CASAGVNTGELFF. The CDR3 DNA is TGTGCCAGCGCGGGGGTGAACACCGGGGAGCTGTTTTTT.

The rearrangement joins TRBV18 to TRBJ1-3, with TRBD1 matching 11 bases. Germline V gives CDR1 KGHSH, CDR2 LQKENI. The CDR3 sequence is 16 residues long. V was clipped by 2 bases and J by 2 bases; unmatched bases: 2. The CDR3 loop reads CASSPGTGGAGNTIYF. CDR3 bases: TGTGCCAGCTCACCAGGGACAGGGGGAGCTGGAAACACCATATATTTT.

The rearrangement links TRBV6-5 to TRBJ1-3; D is undetermined. V lost 11 bases and J 0 bases, leaving 14 bases between the germline ends. Germline V CDR1 and CDR2: MNHEY, SVGAGI. This CDR3 is 14 amino acids long. CDR3: CALAGFSSGNTIYF. The CDR3 nucleotides read TGTGCCCTAGCCGGGTTTTCCTCTGGAAACACCATATATTTT.

The CDR3: CSAVWGRILHF. The CDR3 region has the DNA TGCAGTGCTGTGTGGGGCCGGATCCTCCACTTT. This sequence joins TRBV20-1 and TRBJ1-6; TRBD1 is a possible D gene (5 bases). CDR1 is DFQATT, CDR2 SNEGSKA, per germline (reference sequence). With 5 bases removed from V and 15 bases from J, the gap between germline ends came to 14 bases. CDR3 length equals 11 residues.

This clone was recorded a few times. V is TRBV4-3 and J is TRBJ1-1; 9 bases agree with TRBD1. CDR1 LGHNA and CDR2 YSLEER come from the germline V gene. CDR3 length: 19 residues. V was pared by 1 base and J by 2 bases, with 14 bases of the junction left unmatched. The CDR3 bases are TGCGCCAGCAGCCAAGGGCTAATCCGGGACAGGGAAACTAACACTGAAGCTTTCTTT. This translates into CASSQGLIRDRETNTEAFF.

The chain has TRBV6-2 or TRBV6-3 and TRBJ1-4; D call uncertain. CDR3 length: 12 residues. V was cut by 5 bases and J by 5 bases, with 6 bases left in between. CDR1 is MNHEY, CDR2 SVGEGT, per germline. CDR3 bases: TGTGCCAGCAGTGTACAGAATGAAAAACTGTTTTTT. Encoded protein: CASSVQNEKLFF.

This sequence joins TRBV5-1 and TRBJ2-4; D uncertain. This CDR3 has 13 amino acids. Trimming took 0 bases from V and 6 from J, leaving 7 bases between them. Germline CDR1 and CDR2: SGHRS and YFSETQ. CDR3 bases: TGCGCCAGCAGCTTGGGATGGGCAAACATTCAGTACTTC. This gives the protein CASSLGWANIQYF.